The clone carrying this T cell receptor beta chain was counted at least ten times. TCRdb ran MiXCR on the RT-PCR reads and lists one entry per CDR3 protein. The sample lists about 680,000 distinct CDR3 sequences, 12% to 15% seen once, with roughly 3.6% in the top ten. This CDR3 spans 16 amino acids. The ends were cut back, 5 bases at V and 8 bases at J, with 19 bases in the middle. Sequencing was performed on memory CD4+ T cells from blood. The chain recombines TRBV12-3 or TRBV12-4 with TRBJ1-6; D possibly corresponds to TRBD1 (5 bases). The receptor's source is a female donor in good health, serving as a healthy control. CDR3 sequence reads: CASSTTGPGGDSPLHF. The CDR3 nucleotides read TGTGCCAGCAGTACTACGGGGCCGGGTGGAGATTCACCCCTCCACTTT.